This T cell receptor beta chain was retrieved from a study of blood T cell repertoires in COVID-19. A PCR-confirmed or clinician-diagnosed COVID-19 case had contacted exposed participants within 2 weeks of entry. Data came from immunoSEQ multiplex PCR; TCRdb stores just in-frame clones and leaves some out. The data show more than 300,000 clones, 85% to 95% seen once. This clone was observed a few times. V was clipped by 2 bases and J by 2 bases; unmatched bases: 6. The CDR3 spans 16 residues. Germline CDR1 reads MNHEY; CDR2 reads SVGAGI. Source material: PBMCs or T cells enriched from blood (not recorded which). V usage is TRBV6-5 and J usage is TRBJ2-5; TRBD2 aligns across 9 bases. This TCR came from a woman in her twenties or thirties who had been exposed to COVID-19. The CDR3 DNA follows: TGTGCCAGCAGTTACCTAGCTAGCGGGACACAAGAGACCCAGTACTTC. Residues: CASSYLASGTQETQYF.